This TCR beta chain came from a study of T cells after yellow fever vaccination. In the study overall: Fractions of low cell number were prepared using SMART-Seq v4 Ultra Low Input.

Study observations and caveats: Reappearance after the booster was seen for most primary-vaccination clones, at 96% CD4 and 70% to 90% CD8. Contaminants from the bulk population, in the form of abundant clonotypes, could be found in FACS-sorted repertoires.

Per germline, CDR1 MNHEY and CDR2 SMNVEV (reference sequence). Unmatched junction bases numbered 4, after V lost 8 bases and J lost 4 bases. The CDR3 consists of 13 residues. They built TCR cDNA with 5'RACE template switching, a step that put in a universal primer site and UMIs. TCRdb analysed the 5' RACE reads with MiXCR anew, one entry per CDR3 protein. The table shows around 300,000 distinct CDR3 sequences, with about 4% occurring only once. The sample holds a few counts of this clonotype. Its specificity is not known. The TCR comes from a man aged 18-30 years who received the YFV17D yellow fever vaccine. The V gene is TRBV27, the J gene TRBJ1-1, with TRBD1 identical over 10 bases. The material sequenced was PBMCs, taken 5 days after the yellow fever booster vaccination. Here the CDR3 reads CASGTGVVTEAFF. CDR3 nucleotides: TGTGCCAGCGGGACAGGGGTCGTCACTGAAGCTTTCTTT.